The present T cell receptor (beta chain) was sequenced within a study of T cell repertoires in cytomegalovirus infection. Study-wide background: TCR beta signatures that were public indicated CMV infection and matching HLA type. General observations from the study: What dominated the ex vivo response were HLA-C-restricted CMV-specific TCR beta clonotypes.

A note on this clonotype: Its antigen is undetermined.

TCRdb reprocessed the reads with MiXCR, giving one entry per CDR3 protein. The sample records approximately 750,000 distinct CDR3 sequences, 35% being singletons. This receptor was identified in a human donor in good health (CMV status not recorded). Some clones in this sample may be carry-over from other donors' samples. The sequencing input was PBMCs.

CDR3 protein: CASSTRDYDNEQFF. The DNA of the CDR3 is TGTGCCAGCAGTACCCGGGACTATGACAATGAGCAGTTCTTC. The genes are TRBV2 and TRBJ2-1; 7 bases agree with TRBD2. This CDR3 contains 14 residues. The junction had 6 bases not matched to a gene; V was cut back by 5 bases and J by 5 bases. Germline V gene data show CDR1 as SNHLY and CDR2 as FYNNEI. The full variable domain, its missing parts supplied by reference TRBV2 and TRBJ2-1, is EPEVTQTPSHQVTQMGQEVILRCVPISNHLYFYWYRQILGQKVEFLVSFYNNEISEKSEIFDDQFSVERPDGSNFTLKIRSTKLEDSAMYFCASSTRDYDNEQFFGPGTRLTVL.